Below, one TCR beta chain is given with its context. No antigen is known for it. CDR3 size: 15 residues. CDR1 is SGHAT and CDR2 is FQDESV in the germline V gene (reference sequence). Trimming pared 3 bases from V and 2 bases from J, leaving 12 bases between. TCRdb used MiXCR to reprocess the multiplex PCR reads, holding one entry per CDR3 protein. The sample lists approximately 47,000 distinct CDR3 sequences, roughly 23% seen once, with roughly 8% in the top ten. The entry originates in a study of breast tumors, draining lymph nodes, adjacent tissues. Study-wide results and caveats: Tumor T cell lymph node origin was a supported hypothesis, not proven. Most tumor T cells seemingly derive from lymph node, then expand in tumor. Tumor TCR diversity was below lymph nodes but above nontumor tissue. Luminal-like breast cancer showed significantly greater tumor-nontumor repertoire similarity than basal-like breast cancer did.

The V call is TRBV11-1, the J call TRBJ2-3; tentatively, D is TRBD2 (6 bases). The sequencing input was breast tumor tissue. The receptor was derived from a female donor with breast cancer. Some clones in this sample may be carry-over from other donors' samples. The CDR3 reads CASSLDSGSTDTQYF. In DNA, the CDR3 is TGTGCCAGCAGCTTGGATAGCGGCTCCACAGATACGCAGTATTTT.